The 29 T cell receptor beta chains below come from one sample, sequenced in a study of identical twins. TCRdb ran MiXCR on the 5' RACE reads and lists one entry per CDR3 protein. Among about 890,000 distinct CDR3 sequences listed, more than 9% were seen once. The same data also contributed to another study, on yellow fever vaccine responses in identical twins.

The sample taken for sequencing was PBMCs. All receptors come from a woman aged 18-29 years in good health.

V is TRBV6-1 and J is TRBJ2-7; TRBD1 agrees at 8 bases. The CDR3 contains 13 residues. The V gene's germline CDR1 is MNHNS and CDR2 SASEGT. The V segment lost 6 bases and the J segment 5 bases; nucleotides outside the gene matches: 6. The CDR3 DNA follows: TGTGCCAGCAGGAGGACAGGGAAAGACGAGCAGTACTTC. Its protein product is CASRRTGKDEQYF.

This clonotype was observed a handful of times. This chain uses TRBV7-9 with TRBJ1-4; TRBD1 might be the D (5 bases). Trimming pared 5 bases from V and 3 bases from J, leaving 19 bases between. There are 17 residues in the CDR3. Germline values: CDR1 SEHNR, CDR2 FQNEAQ (reference sequence). CDR3 nucleotides: TGTGCCAGCAGCCCCGAGGGGCGGGGGAGAGCTAATGAAAAACTGTTTTTT. Its translation: CASSPEGRGRANEKLFF.

This clonotype has a handful of counts. The rearrangement uses TRBV3-1 and TRBJ2-2; tentatively, D is TRBD1 or TRBD2 (6 bases each). The V and J ends lost 6 bases and 7 bases respectively, with 21 bases between them. The CDR3 covers 16 residues. In germline, CDR1 is LGHDT, CDR2 YNNKEL (reference sequence). The CDR3 here is CASSQQGTAGSGELFF. For the CDR3, the DNA is TGTGCCAGCAGTCAGCAGGGGACTGCTGGGAGCGGGGAGCTGTTTTTT. The complete variable domain, with remaining parts taken from reference TRBV3-1 and TRBJ2-2, reads DTAVSQTPKYLVTQMGNDKSIKCEQNLGHDTMYWYKQDSKKFLKIMFSYNNKELIINETVPNRFSPKSPDKAHLNLHINSLELGDSAVYFCASSQQGTAGSGELFFGEGSRLTVL.

This clonotype was detected only a few times. V and J are TRBV7-2 and TRBJ1-4; no reliable D call. Trimming stripped 5 bases from V and 8 bases from J, with 12 bases between. The length of the CDR3 is 13 residues. The germline gives CDR1 SGHTA, CDR2 FQGNSA. The CDR3 loop reads CASSPIPLEKLFF. Here the CDR3 DNA reads TGTGCCAGCAGCCCAATTCCCCTGGAAAAACTGTTTTTT.

This clonotype was seen many times. This CDR3 reads CASSYTPWGREKLFF. In DNA form, the CDR3 reads TGTGCCAGCAGTTACACTCCTTGGGGGCGGGAAAAACTGTTTTTT. The rearrangement links TRBV6-5 to TRBJ1-4, with D perhaps matching TRBD1 (6 bases). This CDR3 contains 15 residues. Germline CDR1 MNHEY, CDR2 SVGAGI. V lost 2 bases and J 8 bases, leaving 15 bases between the germline ends.

This clonotype was seen only a few times. This chain uses TRBV5-1 with TRBJ2-7, with 11 bases identical to TRBD2. Trimming removed 3 bases from V and 3 bases from J; junction bases left unmatched: 8. The CDR3 contains 16 residues. Germline V lookup: CDR1 SGHRS, CDR2 YFSETQ. Here the CDR3 reads CASSSGLADPNYEQYF. CDR3 DNA: TGCGCCAGCAGCTCGGGACTAGCGGACCCAAACTACGAGCAGTACTTC. The full variable domain, rest sourced from reference TRBV5-1 and TRBJ2-7, is KAGVTQTPRYLIKTRGQQVTLSCSPISGHRSVSWYQQTPGQGLQFLFEYFSETQRNKGNFPGRFSGRQFSNSRSEMNVSTLELGDSALYLCASSSGLADPNYEQYFGPGTRLTVT.

The V and J genes are TRBV25-1 and TRBJ1-4; the D gene is possibly TRBD1 (5 bases). V was clipped by 3 bases and J by 7 bases, with 9 bases between them. There are 13 residues in the CDR3. From germline, CDR1 is MGHDK and CDR2 SYGVNS. CDR3 sequence (DNA): TGTGCCAGCAGTGACAGGGACGGTGAAAAACTGTTTTTT. Protein: CASSDRDGEKLFF.

This clonotype has a handful of counts. The chain joins TRBV7-3 to TRBJ2-7; D is perhaps TRBD1 (6 bases). The CDR3 has 15 residues. V lost 1 base and J 2 bases, leaving 12 bases between the germline ends. The V gene's germline CDR1 is SGHTA and CDR2 FQGTGA. CDR3 loop: CASSLSYRDPYEQYF. The CDR3 region has the DNA TGTGCCAGCAGCTTAAGCTACAGGGACCCCTACGAGCAGTACTTC.

This clonotype was seen ten or more times. The rearrangement uses TRBV12-3 or TRBV12-4 and TRBJ1-1; D may be TRBD1 (5 bases). V was cut by 6 bases and J by 1 base, with 12 bases left in between. The CDR3 runs 14 residues. In DNA, the CDR3 is TGTGCCAGCAGCGCTGGGACGGCGAACACTGAAGCTTTCTTT. This gives the protein CASSAGTANTEAFF.

The chain uses TRBV18 and TRBJ2-2; TRBD1 matches 7 bases. V trimming: 7 bases; J trimming: 5 bases; junction bases outside the gene matches: 4. CDR3 length equals 13 residues. Per germline, CDR1 KGHSH and CDR2 LQKENI. CDR3 region: CASCATGTGELFF. The CDR3 region has the DNA TGTGCCAGCTGTGCGACAGGGACCGGGGAGCTGTTTTTT.

The rearrangement joins TRBV4-2 to TRBJ2-3; 9 nucleotides align to TRBD2. CDR3 length equals 17 residues. Trimming at V came to 0 bases and at J to 3 bases, leaving 7 bases not matched to a gene. Germline CDR1 is LGHNA and CDR2 is YNFKEQ. The CDR3 sequence: CASSQEAGTSKTDTQYF. The CDR3 DNA reads TGTGCCAGCAGCCAAGAAGCCGGGACTAGCAAGACAGATACGCAGTATTTT.

This clonotype was observed a handful of times. The chain carries TRBV2 and TRBJ2-2; D is unclear. The CDR3 sequence is 17 residues long. Germline V gives CDR1 SNHLY, CDR2 FYNNEI. V lost 6 bases and J 0 bases, leaving 17 bases between the germline ends. CDR3 amino acids: CASSPHLDATNTGELFF. The CDR3 nucleotides are TGTGCCAGCAGCCCCCATCTGGATGCGACGAACACCGGGGAGCTGTTTTTT.

This clonotype has a count of ten or more. The chain carries TRBV19 and TRBJ2-5; tentative D call: TRBD2 (5 bases). This CDR3 contains 13 residues. Germline V CDR1 and CDR2: LNHDA, SQIVND (reference sequence). V gave up 3 bases and J gave up 4 bases, with 9 bases separating them. CDR3 amino acids: CASSILAGETQYF. DNA for the CDR3: TGTGCCAGTAGTATTCTGGCGGGAGAGACCCAGTACTTC.

Note on this clonotype: The junction departs from the called germline gene at one end, perhaps through a read error. The rearrangement uses TRBV7-2 and TRBJ1-2; D is undetermined. The CDR3 is 15 amino acids. The germline V gene encodes CDR1 SGHTA and CDR2 FQGNSA. The CDR3 reads CASSLGKEYSREYPF. In nucleotides, the CDR3 is TGTGCCAGCAGCTTAGGTAAAGAGTACAGCCGCGAATATCCCTTC.

This clonotype was counted at least ten times. The chain combines TRBV28 with TRBJ2-1; D remains ambiguous. V dropped 3 bases and J dropped 6 bases, with 3 bases sitting between them. CDR1 and CDR2 from the germline V gene are MDHEN and SYDVKM. This CDR3 region has 11 residues. CDR3 amino acids: CASSFPNEQFF. Here the CDR3 DNA reads TGTGCCAGCAGTTTTCCCAATGAGCAGTTCTTC.

The chain uses TRBV14 and TRBJ2-7, with a possible D match to TRBD1 (5 bases). Trimming cost V 0 bases and J 6 bases, with 18 bases left between them. Germline V gene lookup returns CDR1 SGHDN and CDR2 FVKESK. The CDR3 spans 16 residues. The CDR3, as DNA: TGTGCCAGCAGCCAAGATAAGGGGCCTGTGGTGTGCGAGCAGTACGTC. Protein sequence: CASSQDKGPVVCEQYV.

The CDR3 reads CASSMSARGLETQYF. CDR3 DNA: TGTGCCAGCAGCATGTCGGCCAGGGGGTTAGAGACCCAGTACTTC. This chain connects TRBV5-6 to TRBJ2-5, with 7 bases identical to TRBD1. Germline V gives CDR1 SGHDT, CDR2 YYEEEE. J was trimmed by 4 bases and V by 4 bases; bases with no gene match: 10. This CDR3 region has 15 residues.

The rearrangement uses TRBV2 and TRBJ1-5; D is ambiguous. The CDR3 is 14 amino acids. Germline CDR1 reads SNHLY; CDR2 reads FYNNEI. V was clipped by 6 bases and J by 7 bases, with 16 bases between them. The CDR3 nucleotides read TGTGCCAGCAGCGACTCCGGACTTGGACAGCCCCAGCATTTT. Its translation is CASSDSGLGQPQHF.

This clonotype turned up a few times. The rearrangement uses TRBV12-3 or TRBV12-4 and TRBJ2-1; D could derive from TRBD1 or TRBD2 (5 bases each). V was clipped by 1 base and J by 5 bases, with 12 bases between them. The CDR3 is made up of 15 amino acids. The CDR3 sequence: CASSLGGIRNNEQFF. The DNA for the CDR3 is TGTGCCAGCAGTTTAGGGGGGATCAGGAACAATGAGCAGTTCTTC.

This clonotype was picked up a small number of times. The chain recombines TRBV27 with TRBJ2-1; D is perhaps TRBD2 (6 bases). CDR3 length: 17 amino acids. The V end was cut by 3 bases, the J end by 4 bases, with 19 bases between. Germline V gene lookup returns CDR1 MNHEY and CDR2 SMNVEV (reference sequence). The CDR3 DNA follows: TGTGCCAGCAGTTTTATGGCGGGGCCAGGGCCTTACAATGAGCAGTTCTTC. Protein product: CASSFMAGPGPYNEQFF.

A few counts support this clonotype. The chain links TRBV28 to TRBJ2-5; 10 nucleotides match TRBD1. The junction had 4 bases not matched to a gene; V was cut back by 2 bases and J by 1 base. This CDR3 contains 16 residues. The germline V gene has CDR1 MDHEN and CDR2 SYDVKM. The CDR3 reads CASSLRTGGAQETQYF. The CDR3 bases are TGTGCCAGCAGTTTAAGGACAGGGGGTGCCCAAGAGACCCAGTACTTC. Full variable domain (remainder filled in from reference TRBV28 and TRBJ2-5): DVKVTQSSRYLVKRTGEKVFLECVQDMDHENMFWYRQDPGLGLRLIYFSYDVKMKEKGDIPEGYSVSREKKERFSLILESASTNQTSMYLCASSLRTGGAQETQYFGPGTRLLVL.

A few counts support this clonotype. In DNA form, the CDR3 reads TGTGCCAGCAGCTTGTACGTAATAGCGGGGGGGCCTATAGGCTACAATGAGCAGTTCTTC. Amino acids: CASSLYVIAGGPIGYNEQFF. The chain links TRBV5-6 to TRBJ2-1; 11 positions agree with TRBD2. Germline CDR1 reads SGHDT; CDR2 reads YYEEEE. J lost 3 bases, V lost 1 base, and 15 bases had no gene match. The CDR3 spans 20 residues.

The chain combines TRBV10-3 with TRBJ2-7; 9 positions agree with TRBD2. Germline V gives CDR1 ENHRY, CDR2 SYGVKD. CDR3 size: 14 residues. V gave up 6 bases and J gave up 0 bases; unmatched junction bases: 3. The CDR3 region has the DNA TGTGCCATCAGCTCTAGCGGGGACTCCTACGAGCAGTACGTC. It encodes CAISSSGDSYEQYV.

In DNA form, the CDR3 reads TGTGCCAGCAGTGCGACTAGCGGGAGGGCATCCTACGAGCAGTACTTC. Its protein product is CASSATSGRASYEQYF. V and J are TRBV6-1 and TRBJ2-7, with 14 nucleotides matching TRBD2. Trimming at V came to 4 bases and at J to 1 base, leaving 3 bases not matched to a gene. The CDR3 covers 16 residues. Germline CDR1 reads MNHNS; CDR2 reads SASEGT.

The chain is built from TRBV29-1 and TRBJ2-2, with a tentative D call TRBD2 (6 bases). This CDR3 region has 14 residues. Germline CDR1 is SQVTM and CDR2 is ANQGSEA. V shed 7 bases and J shed 3 bases, with 15 bases lying between them. The CDR3 DNA reads as TGCAGCGCCCGATGGCGGGACTACACCGGGGAGCTGTTTTTT. This encodes CSARWRDYTGELFF.

In its sample, this clonotype was seen a few times. V gene TRBV4-1 combines with J gene TRBJ1-2; 9 bases match TRBD1. The CDR3 has 15 residues. The germline gives CDR1 MGHRA, CDR2 YSYEKL. The J segment lost 4 bases and the V segment lost 9 bases, leaving 12 bases of the junction unmatched. The CDR3 sequence: CASRNPGQGSYGYTF. The CDR3 nucleotides are TGCGCCAGTCGCAATCCGGGACAGGGATCCTATGGCTACACCTTC.

This clonotype came up a few times. The J gene is TRBJ2-3, the V gene TRBV3-1, with TRBD2 matching over 7 bases. The CDR3 loop spans 14 amino acids. Germline loops: CDR1 LGHDT, CDR2 YNNKEL (reference sequence). Trimming removed 3 bases from V and 7 bases from J; junction bases left unmatched: 7. CDR3: CASSQTTSRYTQYF. As DNA, the CDR3 is TGTGCCAGCAGCCAGACGACTAGCCGGTATACGCAGTATTTT.

V gene TRBV28 combines with J gene TRBJ2-4; a weak D match, TRBD1 (6 bases). Germline V gene data show CDR1 as MDHEN and CDR2 as SYDVKM. The V gene lost 6 bases and the J gene lost 7 bases, with 16 bases spanning the gap. The CDR3 loop spans 14 amino acids. The CDR3 DNA reads TGTGCCAGCAGCTCAACAGGGTTGGGGAACATTCAGTACTTC. Its protein product is CASSSTGLGNIQYF.

This clonotype was detected a few times. The V and J genes are TRBV20-1 and TRBJ2-5; D not resolved. CDR1 and CDR2 (germline): DFQATT, SNEGSKA (reference sequence). This CDR3 spans 12 amino acids. V was pared by 3 bases and J by 5 bases, with 10 bases between. The CDR3 sequence is CSARLLRETQYF. Written as DNA, the CDR3 is TGCAGTGCTAGGTTACTAAGGGAGACCCAGTACTTC.